Each of the 7 T cell receptor beta chains below was sequenced from the same sample in a study of blood T cell repertoires in COVID-19. Sequenced by immunoSEQ multiplex PCR; TCRdb stores in-frame clones only, minus some. The sample has under 500,000 clones, 80% to 90% seen once. Sequenced material: PBMCs or T cells enriched from blood (not recorded which). These receptors were obtained from a man aged 25-45 years who had recovered from COVID-19.

The gene calls are TRBV5-1 and TRBJ2-7; TRBD2 matches 8 bases. The germline gives CDR1 SGHRS, CDR2 YFSETQ. The CDR3 is made up of 15 amino acids. The V gene end was trimmed by 3 bases and the J gene end by 4 bases; junction bases not matched to a gene: 9. The CDR3 coding sequence is TGCGCCAGCAGCTATGTCCCGGGACTAGTTTACGAGCAGTACTTC. Protein sequence: CASSYVPGLVYEQYF.

The CDR3 nucleotides are TGCGCCAGCAGCTTGTGGCGGGAGACCCAGTACTTC. It specifies CASSLWRETQYF. The chain couples TRBV5-1 to TRBJ2-5; D is unresolved. Trimming pared 1 base from V and 5 bases from J, leaving 6 bases between. The CDR3 is made up of 12 amino acids. Germline V gene sequence: CDR1 SGHRS, CDR2 YFSETQ.

The CDR3 here is CASSQGLGRETQYF. CDR3 bases: TGTGCCAGCAGCCAGGGACTAGGGAGAGAGACCCAGTACTTC. The chain employs TRBV6-5 and TRBJ2-5, with 8 bases matching TRBD2. CDR3 length equals 14 residues. V was clipped by 6 bases and J by 4 bases; unmatched bases: 7. From germline, CDR1 is MNHEY and CDR2 SVGAGI.

This rearrangement joins TRBV5-1 to TRBJ2-3; TRBD1 agrees at 7 bases. The CDR3 has 19 residues. CDR1 is SGHRS and CDR2 is YFSETQ in the germline V gene. The ends lost 0 bases at V and 0 bases at J; junction bases unmatched: 13. CDR3 protein: CASSLGLRGQESSTDTQYF. The CDR3 bases are TGCGCCAGCAGCTTGGGTCTTAGGGGGCAAGAATCTAGCACAGATACGCAGTATTTT.

V usage is TRBV28 and J usage is TRBJ1-4; D is possibly TRBD1 (5 bases). The CDR3 has 15 amino acids. V was clipped by 7 bases and J by 1 base, with 13 bases between them. CDR1 and CDR2 from the germline V gene are MDHEN and SYDVKM. The CDR3 DNA is TGTGCCAGCAATCCTAGGAGGGGAACTAATGAAAAACTGTTTTTT. As protein: CASNPRRGTNEKLFF.

The gene calls are TRBV7-3 and TRBJ1-2; 10 positions agree with TRBD1. This CDR3 is 15 amino acids long. The V gene end was trimmed by 5 bases and the J gene end by 4 bases; junction bases not matched to a gene: 7. Germline values: CDR1 SGHTA, CDR2 FQGTGA. The CDR3 DNA reads as TGTGCCAGCAGCATGACAGGGGGCGTCGGCTATGGCTACACCTTC. Amino acids: CASSMTGGVGYGYTF.

CDR3 region: CASSSPDKYSNQPQHF. CDR3 nucleotides: TGCGCCAGCAGCTCTCCGGACAAGTATAGCAATCAGCCCCAGCATTTT. The V gene is TRBV5-1, the J gene TRBJ1-5, with D maybe TRBD1 (5 bases). Germline-derived CDR1 and CDR2 are SGHRS and YFSETQ. The CDR3 spans 16 residues. Trimming left V 3 bases short and J 0 bases short, with 13 bases between.